This T cell receptor beta chain emerged from a study of shared clonotypes between healthy human individuals. Regarding the study as a whole: Sequencing depth was expected to affect clonotype sharing among donors. Limitation of the genetic and exposure-history diversity represented came from the few donors. When naive CD4 clonotypes were compared across a handful of donors, 4% to 6.5% were shared.

With regard to this clone: The antigen remains unidentified.

Germline CDR1 reads SQVTM; CDR2 reads ANQGSEA. V was clipped by 5 bases and J by 5 bases; unmatched bases: 8. CDR3 length: 13 amino acids. It was at deep level that the assay was run. TCRdb's copy holds only in-frame clones and misses some; the assay was immunoSEQ multiplex PCR. This sample has about 1,500,000 clones, with 95% to 97% found just once. This chain uses TRBV29-1 with TRBJ2-5, with 7 bases that match TRBD1. This sequence originates from a man aged 25 to 40 in good health. The sample taken for sequencing was naive CD4+ T cells sorted from blood. Described subset: CD45RA+ positively selected. For the CDR3, the DNA is TGCAGCGTTTACCGACAGGGTGTTGAGACCCAGTACTTC. Its translation: CSVYRQGVETQYF.